The 22 T cell receptor beta chains below were found in one sample sequenced in a study of blood T cell repertoires in COVID-19 (dated by TCRdb to 2020 to 2021). Library preparation used the immunoSEQ multiplex PCR assay. TCRdb took over this immuneACCESS table, retaining in-frame rearrangements with V and J assigned. Such tables are incomplete; in checked studies, under half of the missing clones stem from an unresolved V gene, and the remainder is unexplained. Here the sample has around 120,000 clones; about 86% occur a single time. 2.3% of the sample lies in the top ten. Sequencing used PBMCs or T cells enriched from blood (not recorded which). The receptors stem from a woman aged 50 to 60 who had recovered from COVID-19.

In this sample, this clone turned up once. The CDR3 DNA reads TGTGCCAGCAGCCCGCCGGAGAAATGGGACTATGGCTACACCTTC. Its protein is CASSPPEKWDYGYTF. The chain uses TRBV7-9 and TRBJ1-2; no firm D call. The CDR3 sequence is 15 residues long. Germline loops: CDR1 SEHNR, CDR2 FQNEAQ (reference sequence). Trimming shortened V by 5 bases and J by 3 bases, and 16 bases separated the two germline ends.

The chain links TRBV6-6 to TRBJ1-5; 7 positions match TRBD1. The CDR3 consists of 15 residues. CDR1 and CDR2 from the germline V gene are MNHNY and SVGAGI (reference sequence). With V trimmed by 6 bases and J by 2 bases, 7 bases remained unmatched. CDR3 in amino acids: CASSLQGFGNQPQHF. The CDR3 bases are TGTGCCAGCAGCCTACAGGGGTTTGGCAATCAGCCCCAGCATTTT.

The chain combines TRBV4-3 with TRBJ1-1; TRBD1 matches at 7 bases. Germline lookup yields CDR1 LGHNA and CDR2 YSLEER. The V segment lost 2 bases and the J segment 3 bases; nucleotides outside the gene matches: 3. The CDR3 is made up of 14 amino acids. The CDR3 DNA sequence: TGCGCCAGCAGCCAAATCGACAGGGACACTGAAGCTTTCTTT. Protein sequence: CASSQIDRDTEAFF.

The chain is built from TRBV20-1 and TRBJ1-1; D ambiguous. Germline CDR1 and CDR2: DFQATT and SNEGSKA (reference sequence). CDR3 length equals 11 residues. Trimming took 5 bases from V and 4 from J, leaving 8 bases between them. The CDR3 sequence is CSAPGVTEAFF. DNA of the CDR3: TGCAGTGCTCCCGGGGTCACTGAAGCTTTCTTT.

V usage is TRBV6-2 or TRBV6-3 and J usage is TRBJ1-5; 8 bases match TRBD1. Germline lookup yields CDR1 MNHEY and CDR2 SVGEGT. Trimming cost V 4 bases and J 4 bases; bases outside gene matches: 12. The length of the CDR3 is 17 residues. CDR3 in amino acids: CASSWRTGTGENQPQHF. The CDR3 bases are TGTGCCAGCAGTTGGAGGACGGGGACAGGAGAGAATCAGCCCCAGCATTTT.

This chain joins TRBV18 and TRBJ1-1; D not certain. The CDR3 spans 14 residues. CDR1 and CDR2 from the germline V gene are KGHSH and LQKENI. V shed 3 bases and J shed 0 bases, with 8 bases lying between them. This CDR3 reads CASSPGGVNTEAFF. The CDR3 nucleotides are TGTGCCAGCTCACCGGGCGGGGTGAACACTGAAGCTTTCTTT.

This clone showed up just a few times. The chain carries TRBV30 and TRBJ2-7, with D tentatively TRBD1 (5 bases). The V end was cut by 4 bases, the J end by 6 bases, with 13 bases between. Germline lookup yields CDR1 GTSNPN and CDR2 SVGIG (reference sequence). The CDR3 consists of 12 residues. CDR3 sequence (DNA): TGTGCCTGGAACGCTCTGGACATCGAGCAGTACTTC. This translates into CAWNALDIEQYF. The full variable domain, completed using reference TRBV30 and TRBJ2-7, is SQTIHQWPATLVQPVGSPLSLECTVEGTSNPNLYWYRQAAGRGLQLLFYSVGIGQISSEVPQNLSASRPQDRQFILSSKKLLLSDSGFYLCAWNALDIEQYFGPGTRLTVT.

The rearrangement uses TRBV18 and TRBJ2-7, with a tentative D call TRBD2 (5 bases). This CDR3 contains 15 residues. Deletions cut 3 bases from V and 7 bases from J, with 19 bases between. Germline lookup yields CDR1 KGHSH and CDR2 LQKENI. CDR3 residues: CASSPPSRGREEQYF. The CDR3 region has the DNA TGTGCCAGCTCACCGCCATCAAGAGGGAGAGAAGAGCAGTACTTC.

This clone was found a few times. The CDR3 region is CSGSAGARGGEQYF. The DNA for the CDR3 is TGCAGCGGCTCTGCGGGGGCTCGGGGGGGCGAGCAGTACTTC. The chain combines TRBV29-1 with TRBJ2-7, with TRBD2 matching 8 bases. Germline trimming cut 7 bases from V and 6 bases from J; bases unmatched to any gene: 14. The CDR3 runs to 14 residues. The germline V gene has CDR1 SQVTM and CDR2 ANQGSEA.

The rearrangement joins TRBV27 to TRBJ1-3; no firm D call. V was cut by 2 bases and J by 1 base, with 9 bases left in between. The CDR3 has 15 amino acids. Germline CDR1 reads MNHEY; CDR2 reads SMNVEV (reference sequence). CDR3 amino acids: CASSLDINSGNTIYF. Here the CDR3 DNA reads TGTGCCAGCAGTTTAGACATAAATTCTGGAAACACCATATATTTT.

The rearrangement joins TRBV11-3 to TRBJ1-1; D may be TRBD1 (5 bases). Trimming shortened V by 5 bases and J by 5 bases, and 12 bases separated the two germline ends. The CDR3 has 13 amino acids. Germline V lookup: CDR1 SGHNT, CDR2 YENEEA. The CDR3 sequence is CASSNRRETEAFF. Here the CDR3 DNA reads TGTGCCAGCAGCAACAGGAGGGAGACTGAAGCTTTCTTT.

The genes are TRBV6-2 or TRBV6-3 and TRBJ2-1, with 16 bases that match TRBD2. Germline CDR1 and CDR2: MNHEY and SVGEGT. The V gene end was trimmed by 0 bases and the J gene end by 8 bases; junction bases not matched to a gene: 10. The CDR3 totals 19 residues. The CDR3 bases are TGTGCCAGCAGTTACTCGACCACCGGGACTAGCGGGGGGGCCTATGAGCAGTTCTTC. Translation: CASSYSTTGTSGGAYEQFF.

The chain employs TRBV2 and TRBJ1-5, with D perhaps matching TRBD1 (6 bases). The CDR3 extends over 14 amino acids. Germline V CDR1 and CDR2: SNHLY, FYNNEI. V was trimmed by 3 bases and J by 2 bases, leaving 8 bases between them. The CDR3 nucleotides are TGTGCCAGCAGTGATCACAGGGGCAATCAGCCCCAGCATTTT. It is translated as CASSDHRGNQPQHF. Drawing the rest from reference TRBV2 and TRBJ1-5, the complete variable domain is EPEVTQTPSHQVTQMGQEVILRCVPISNHLYFYWYRQILGQKVEFLVSFYNNEISEKSEIFDDQFSVERPDGSNFTLKIRSTKLEDSAMYFCASSDHRGNQPQHFGDGTRLSIL.

CDR3 region: CASSEGAGQPQHF. The CDR3 nucleotides are TGTGCCAGCAGTGAGGGGGCAGGACAGCCCCAGCATTTT. This chain joins TRBV2 and TRBJ1-5; perhaps TRBD1 as D (6 bases). The CDR3 sequence is 13 residues long. Germline CDR1 reads SNHLY; CDR2 reads FYNNEI. Trimming stripped 3 bases from V and 7 bases from J, with 10 bases between.

The table lists this clone with a count of one. The chain combines TRBV29-1 with TRBJ2-7, with TRBD2 matching 11 bases. V lost 6 bases, J lost 2 bases, and 9 bases stayed unmatched. The CDR3 runs 15 residues. Germline values: CDR1 SQVTM, CDR2 ANQGSEA. CDR3 region: CSVAGLAGVTYEQYF. The DNA for the CDR3 is TGCAGCGTCGCCGGACTAGCGGGCGTAACCTACGAGCAGTACTTC.

The gene calls are TRBV7-2 and TRBJ2-3; TRBD2 aligns across 10 bases. After removal of 5 bases from V and 5 bases from J, the junction contained 10 bases not matched to a gene. The CDR3 covers 16 residues. Germline CDR1 SGHTA, CDR2 FQGNSA. In DNA, the CDR3 is TGTGCCAGCAGCCTCAATTTAGCGGGGGGCAGAGATACGCAGTATTTT. It encodes CASSLNLAGGRDTQYF.

This clone was counted a few times. The chain links TRBV6-2 or TRBV6-3 to TRBJ2-1, with D possibly matching TRBD1 (6 bases). CDR1 and CDR2 from the germline V gene are MNHEY and SVGEGT. Trimming cost V 0 bases and J 4 bases, with 10 bases left between them. The CDR3 loop spans 15 amino acids. For the CDR3, the DNA is TGTGCCAGCAGTTACTCGGACAGTTTATACAATGAGCAGTTCTTC. Its translation: CASSYSDSLYNEQFF.

The chain is built from TRBV7-9 and TRBJ1-1, with D maybe TRBD1 (5 bases). V lost 4 bases and J lost 4, with 16 bases in between. The CDR3 totals 15 residues. Germline V lookup: CDR1 SEHNR, CDR2 FQNEAQ (reference sequence). CDR3 region: CASSSTLWGGTEAFF. The CDR3 DNA follows: TGTGCCAGCAGCTCCACTTTATGGGGGGGCACTGAAGCTTTCTTT.

V usage is TRBV5-5 and J usage is TRBJ2-7; TRBD1 matches at 8 bases. The CDR3 has 18 amino acids. After removal of 7 bases from V and 3 bases from J, the junction contained 21 bases not matched to a gene. Per the germline V gene, CDR1 is SGHKS and CDR2 is YYEKEE (reference sequence). The CDR3 DNA reads TGTGCCAGCTGCCGGGATCAGGGGGCTGGAAGAGCCCGCTACGAGCAGTACTTC. This codes for CASCRDQGAGRARYEQYF. Together with reference TRBV5-5 and TRBJ2-7, the CDR3 gives the full variable domain: DAGVTQSPTHLIKTRGQQVTLRCSPISGHKSVSWYQQVLGQGPQFIFQYYEKEERGRGNFPDRFSARQFPNYSSELNVNALLLGDSALYLCASCRDQGAGRARYEQYFGPGTRLTVT.

The J gene is TRBJ1-1, the V gene TRBV3-1 (or the pseudogene TRBV3-2); possibly TRBD1 for D (6 bases). The germline V and J ends were trimmed by 0 bases and 1 base, with 15 bases remaining between them. Germline CDR1 is LGHDT and CDR2 is YNNKEL (reference sequence). The CDR3 extends over 17 amino acids. The CDR3 spells CASSQERGGFGNTEAFF. DNA of the CDR3: TGTGCCAGCAGCCAAGAAAGGGGGGGGTTTGGGAACACTGAAGCTTTCTTT.

V usage is TRBV24-1 and J usage is TRBJ2-3; 8 positions match TRBD1. This CDR3 is 15 amino acids long. Germline CDR1 and CDR2: KGHDR and SFDVKD. Unmatched junction bases numbered 5, after V lost 4 bases and J lost 3 bases. CDR3 bases: TGTGCCACCAGTGAACCTGGACAGGGAACAGATACGCAGTATTTT. This codes for CATSEPGQGTDTQYF.

The rearrangement uses TRBV19 and TRBJ2-5, with 11 bases that match TRBD2. From germline, CDR1 is LNHDA and CDR2 SQIVND (reference sequence). The CDR3 is made up of 15 amino acids. V shed 7 bases, J shed 5 bases, and the junction held 9 bases outside the gene matches. The chain's CDR3 is CASNAGLAAGETQYF. The CDR3, as DNA: TGTGCCAGTAATGCGGGACTAGCGGCGGGGGAGACCCAGTACTTC.